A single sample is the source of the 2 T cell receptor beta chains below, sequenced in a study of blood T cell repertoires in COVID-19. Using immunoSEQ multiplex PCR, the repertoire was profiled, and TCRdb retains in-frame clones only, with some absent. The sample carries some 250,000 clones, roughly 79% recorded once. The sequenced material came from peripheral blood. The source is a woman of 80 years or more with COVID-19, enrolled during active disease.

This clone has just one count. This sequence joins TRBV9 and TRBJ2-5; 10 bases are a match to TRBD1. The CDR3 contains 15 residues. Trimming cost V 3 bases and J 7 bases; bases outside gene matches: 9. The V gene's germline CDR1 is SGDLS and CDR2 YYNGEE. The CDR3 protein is CASSGAGTGVGTQYF. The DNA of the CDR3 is TGTGCCAGCAGCGGCGCCGGGACAGGGGTAGGGACCCAGTACTTC.

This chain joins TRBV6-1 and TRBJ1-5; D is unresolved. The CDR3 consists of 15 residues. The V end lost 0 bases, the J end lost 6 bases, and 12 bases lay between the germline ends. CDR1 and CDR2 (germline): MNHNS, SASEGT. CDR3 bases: TGTGCCAGCAGTGAAGCAGGAGGTGGTGGTCAGCCCCAGCATTTT. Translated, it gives CASSEAGGGGQPQHF.